One T cell receptor (beta chain) is described in this entry. Its antigen is unknown. Base qualities are not provided; no much larger clone lies one nucleotide away. This record comes from a study of blood T cell repertoires in COVID-19 (dated by TCRdb to the early 2020s). General notes on the study: Samples from collaborators originated in the United States, Italy and Spain and spanned both the acute and convalescent phases of COVID-19. The material from the prospective study consisted of cDNA or gDNA derived from T cells, B-cell-depleted T cells, or PBMCs. Subjects who had been exposed to COVID-19, were actively infected with it, or had recovered from it provided the deeply sampled blood TCRbeta repertoires that made up the dataset. The repertoires were released in a freely available public database intended as a resource for research on the immune response to SARS-CoV-2. Samples came from the ongoing ImmuneRACE study (first 160 participants) plus 1,254 subjects from 6 global collaborators. Sample metadata almost always included a de-identified subject ID, COVID-19 status, age in years and sex. Where HLA class I and class II types were available, the types were taken from metadata supplied by the sample provider, not from assay-based typing.

V is shortened by 6 bases, J by 7 bases, and the region joining them spans 7 bases. Sequences MDHEN (CDR1) and SYDVKM (CDR2) are obtained from the germline V gene. The CDR3 has 11 amino acids, counting the end cysteine and phenylalanine. Only CDR3 DNA remains: 33 bases, in frame from the first base. TCRbeta CDR3 regions were amplified from genomic DNA using the immunoSEQ Assay, a bias-controlled multiplex PCR. On the authors' methods: Within the assay, amplification of reference gene primers was used to estimate how many nucleated cells each sample contained. To quantify the absolute abundance of each unique TCRbeta CDR3 rearrangement, sequence reads were collapsed and filtered. For each sample, productive Simpson clonality was calculated by taking the square root of Simpson's diversity index across productive rearrangements. In TCRdb, the immuneACCESS table is reduced to in-frame sequences with V and J assigned. These tables do not hold every clone; where another copy was compared, an unresolved V gene accounts for under half, and the others remain unexplained. V, J and clone size are taken as reported in that table, and D and trimming were inferred from the DNA itself. Here the sample has 140,000 or so clones; approximately 90% occur a single time. Together, the top ten hold approximately 3% of the sample.

Each collaborating institution followed its own protocols to collect whole blood in K2EDTA tubes. For TCRbeta analysis, collaborators shipped samples in one of three forms: frozen whole blood, isolated PBMCs, or DNA extracted from either of those sample types. Paper-wide results and their limitations: Clinical and demographic metadata were provided uncurated, with the amount varying by source and participant.

The sample consisted of peripheral blood. This receptor chain uses TRBV28 and TRBJ1-5; the D gene cannot be named for sure. This clonotype was obtained from a woman between 55 and 75 years old with active COVID-19. The nucleotide sequence reads TGTGCCAGCAGCGAACTACAGCCCCAGCATTTT. The translation is CASSELQPQHF.